This T cell receptor beta chain comes out of a study of blood T cell repertoires in COVID-19. For the study at large: Sources were T cells, B-cell-depleted T cells, or PBMCs; the material itself was cDNA or gDNA.

The CDR3 length is 14 residues. CDR1 MNHEY and CDR2 SVGEGT come from the germline V gene. V was cut by 2 bases and J by 2 bases, with 10 bases left in between. In the original workflow: Nucleated cell number was recorded as an estimate derived from reference gene primer amplification. Profiling relied on immunoSEQ multiplex PCR, and the TCRdb table lists in-frame clones only, not all of them. V, J and clone size reflect that table, while D and trimming were determined from the DNA. Of 200,000 to 250,000 clones detected, around 90% appear once; the ten largest clones hold about a tenth. Sequencing was done on a sample of PBMCs or T cells enriched from blood (not recorded which). This sequence was found in a man younger than 35 with acute COVID-19. J is TRBJ2-7 and V is TRBV6-2 or TRBV6-3; D possibly corresponds to TRBD1 (6 bases). CDR3 in amino acids: CASSYGGHPYEQYF. For the CDR3, the DNA is TGTGCCAGCAGTTACGGGGGACATCCCTACGAGCAGTACTTC.